A single sample gave rise to the 13 T cell receptor beta chains below, sequenced in a study of cytotoxic CD8 clonotypes in ibrutinib-treated CLL. Assay: immunoSEQ multiplex PCR; the TCRdb copy retains only in-frame clones and omits some. The sample shows fewer than 400,000 clones, 67% of them seen only once. Here the sequenced sample was PBMCs, taken after 36 months of ibrutinib treatment. These receptors were taken from a human donor with chronic lymphocytic leukemia.

This clone was observed a single time. The chain couples TRBV6-5 to TRBJ2-1, with 9 positions matching TRBD2. The germline CDR1 and CDR2 sequences are MNHEY and SVGAGI. J gave up 7 bases and V 7 bases, and 11 bases lay outside the gene matches. The CDR3 is 15 amino acids. CDR3 DNA sequence: TGTGCCAGCACAATAGGGGGACTAGCAAAAAATGAGCAGTTCTTC. Encoded protein: CASTIGGLAKNEQFF.

The V and J genes are TRBV4-1 and TRBJ2-2, with D unclear. The CDR3 loop spans 14 amino acids. The germline CDR1 and CDR2 sequences are MGHRA and YSYEKL. V gave up 4 bases and J gave up 1 base, with 7 bases separating them. CDR3 in amino acids: CASSLPLNTGELFF. Here the CDR3 DNA reads TGCGCCAGCAGCCTCCCATTGAACACCGGGGAGCTGTTTTTT.

The rearrangement uses TRBV18 and TRBJ2-7, with 11 bases aligning to TRBD2. This CDR3 region has 18 residues. From germline, CDR1 is KGHSH and CDR2 LQKENI. Trimming took 0 bases from V and 0 from J; bases not matched to a gene: 7. In DNA form, the CDR3 reads TGTGCCAGCTCACCACCGCCTAGCGGGGGGCCTAGCTCCTACGAGCAGTACTTC. It is translated as CASSPPPSGGPSSYEQYF.

The V and J genes are TRBV5-1 and TRBJ2-7, with 13 bases aligning to TRBD2. The CDR3 sequence is 14 residues long. CDR1 and CDR2 from the germline V gene are SGHRS and YFSETQ. Trimming at V came to 5 bases and at J to 1 base, leaving 0 bases not matched to a gene. CDR3 DNA sequence: TGCGCCAGCAGGACTAGCGGGGGGTCCTACGAGCAGTACTTC. Its translation is CASRTSGGSYEQYF.

The rearrangement links TRBV11-1 to TRBJ2-4; D perhaps matches TRBD1 (6 bases). The germline CDR1 and CDR2 sequences are SGHAT and FQDESV (reference sequence). The CDR3 covers 15 residues. V was pared by 3 bases and J by 0 bases, with 9 bases between. The DNA of the CDR3 is TGTGCCAGCAGCTTGGGACAACTAGCCAAAAACATTCAGTACTTC. Translated: CASSLGQLAKNIQYF.

The CDR3 loop is CASSADSPQETQYF. The CDR3 DNA is TGTGCCAGCAGCGCCGACAGTCCCCAAGAGACCCAGTACTTC. This chain connects TRBV7-2 to TRBJ2-5; a possible D gene is TRBD1 (5 bases). V was trimmed by 5 bases and J by 1 base, leaving 11 bases between them. Germline loops: CDR1 SGHTA, CDR2 FQGNSA. The CDR3 has 14 amino acids. Together with reference TRBV7-2 and TRBJ2-5, the CDR3 gives the full variable domain: GAGVSQSPSNKVTEKGKDVELRCDPISGHTALYWYRQSLGQGLEFLIYFQGNSAPDKSGLPSDRFSAERTGGSVSTLTIQRTQQEDSAVYLCASSADSPQETQYFGPGTRLLVL.

The CDR3 region has the DNA TGCAGCGCACGGGTCAACACTGAAGCTTTCTTT. It specifies CSARVNTEAFF. The chain is built from TRBV29-1 and TRBJ1-1, with D unresolved. CDR3 length equals 11 residues. V was clipped by 7 bases and J by 2 bases, with 8 bases between them. CDR1 and CDR2 from the germline V gene are SQVTM and ANQGSEA.

V is TRBV4-1 and J is TRBJ2-7; D is ambiguous. CDR1 is MGHRA, CDR2 YSYEKL, per germline. This CDR3 region has 14 residues. Trimming stripped 4 bases from V and 1 base from J, with 11 bases between. The CDR3 sequence: CASSPPGGSYEQYF. The CDR3 DNA is TGCGCCAGCAGCCCCCCCGGTGGGTCCTACGAGCAGTACTTC.

The chain carries TRBV6-6 and TRBJ1-6; D not resolved. The germline V and J ends were trimmed by 5 bases and 7 bases, with 6 bases remaining between them. The germline gives CDR1 MNHNY, CDR2 SVGAGI (reference sequence). CDR3 size: 12 residues. The CDR3 here is CASSGVNSPLHF. The CDR3 nucleotides are TGTGCCAGCAGTGGGGTAAATTCACCCCTCCACTTT.

This clone was observed a few times. CDR3 bases: TGTGCCAGCAGTCGCAAGACGGGGGGGACCCAGTACTTC. Amino acids: CASSRKTGGTQYF. The gene calls are TRBV27 and TRBJ2-5; the match to TRBD2 covers 7 bases. Trimming at V came to 5 bases and at J to 7 bases, leaving 7 bases not matched to a gene. The CDR3 consists of 13 residues. Germline V gives CDR1 MNHEY, CDR2 SMNVEV (reference sequence).

The gene calls are TRBV9 and TRBJ2-1; D possibly corresponds to TRBD1 (5 bases). The CDR3 contains 12 residues. Germline V gives CDR1 SGDLS, CDR2 YYNGEE. Trimming removed 0 bases from V and 13 bases from J, with 11 bases in between. As DNA, the CDR3 is TGTGCCAGCAGCGTAGGGAATGGGGCTCAGTTCTTC. Encoded protein: CASSVGNGAQFF.

This clone was picked up a small number of times. This sequence joins TRBV7-2 and TRBJ2-3, with D possibly being TRBD2 (6 bases). The V end was cut by 5 bases, the J end by 0 bases, with 15 bases between. Germline V gene sequence: CDR1 SGHTA, CDR2 FQGNSA. The CDR3 totals 16 residues. The CDR3 protein is CASSLRTTVSTDTQYF. In DNA form, the CDR3 reads TGTGCCAGCAGCCTCCGGACTACGGTTAGCACAGATACGCAGTATTTT.

The V gene is TRBV29-1, the J gene TRBJ1-1, with D hard to call. Trimming removed 7 bases from V and 1 base from J, with 10 bases in between. This CDR3 has 12 residues. CDR1 SQVTM and CDR2 ANQGSEA come from the germline V gene. The CDR3 coding sequence is TGCAGCGCCATACACGCGAACACTGAAGCTTTCTTT. It encodes CSAIHANTEAFF.